These 7 T cell receptor beta chains share one sample of origin, sequenced in a study of cytotoxic CD8 clonotypes in ibrutinib-treated CLL. Sequenced by immunoSEQ multiplex PCR; TCRdb stores in-frame clones only, minus some. Here the sample spans approximately 70,000 clones, around 82% being singletons. Sequences were derived from PBMCs, sampled at disease progression, from a patient treated with ibrutinib. The receptors shown here come from a human donor with chronic lymphocytic leukemia.

In this sample, this clone turned up a few times. The chain joins TRBV10-1 to TRBJ1-4, with D hard to call. Trimming took 2 bases from V and 4 from J, leaving 11 bases between them. Germline CDR1 and CDR2: WNHNN and SYGVQD (reference sequence). CDR3 size: 15 residues. This chain's CDR3 is CASSEGGRDNEKLFF. The CDR3, as DNA: TGCGCCAGCAGTGAGGGTGGACGGGATAATGAAAAACTGTTTTTT.

The chain employs TRBV19 and TRBJ1-5; D gene ambiguous. Germline V gene lookup returns CDR1 LNHDA and CDR2 SQIVND (reference sequence). V lost 3 bases, J lost 5 bases, and 14 bases lay in between. The CDR3 runs to 15 residues. The CDR3 region is CASSIISRVYQPQHF. CDR3 nucleotides: TGTGCCAGTAGTATTATCTCTAGAGTTTATCAGCCCCAGCATTTT.

This chain connects TRBV4-1 to TRBJ2-1, with a tentative D call TRBD2 (5 bases). CDR3 length: 15 residues. Germline values: CDR1 MGHRA, CDR2 YSYEKL. Trimming removed 4 bases at V and 2 bases at J, with 12 bases between. The CDR3 bases are TGCGCCAGCAGCCGCCATAGCGTTACCTACAATGAGCAGTTCTTC. Translating gives CASSRHSVTYNEQFF.

V is TRBV10-2 and J is TRBJ2-2; TRBD2 matches 7 bases. Germline V gene data show CDR1 as WSHSY and CDR2 as SAAADI. The ends lost 7 bases at V and 1 base at J; junction bases unmatched: 3. This CDR3 contains 14 residues. DNA for the CDR3: TGCGCCAGCACAACGGGGGGGAACACCGGGGAGCTGTTTTTT. It encodes CASTTGGNTGELFF.

This clone came up a few times. The chain joins TRBV30 to TRBJ1-2; 9 bases line up with TRBD1. Germline CDR1 is GTSNPN and CDR2 is SVGIG (reference sequence). Trimming removed 5 bases from V and 4 bases from J; junction bases left unmatched: 8. The CDR3 runs to 14 residues. This chain's CDR3 is CAWVKGQGPYGYTF. The CDR3, as DNA: TGTGCCTGGGTCAAGGGACAGGGTCCCTATGGCTACACCTTC.

This clone was recorded once. This chain joins TRBV7-6 and TRBJ1-2; tentatively, D is TRBD1 (5 bases). Germline assignment: CDR1 SGHVS and CDR2 FNYEAQ. The CDR3 is 15 residues long. The V end was cut by 4 bases, the J end by 0 bases, with 12 bases between. The CDR3 protein is CASSSTGEPNYGYTF. The CDR3 DNA reads as TGTGCCAGCAGCTCAACAGGAGAACCTAACTATGGCTACACCTTC.

Only a few counts were recorded for this clone. The chain uses TRBV10-1 and TRBJ2-2; D ambiguous. CDR1 WNHNN and CDR2 SYGVQD come from the germline V gene (reference sequence). V gave up 6 bases and J gave up 4 bases, with 6 bases separating them. There are 12 residues in the CDR3. In nucleotides, the CDR3 is TGCGCCAGCAGAGGAAGCACCGGGGAGCTGTTTTTT. Translated: CASRGSTGELFF.